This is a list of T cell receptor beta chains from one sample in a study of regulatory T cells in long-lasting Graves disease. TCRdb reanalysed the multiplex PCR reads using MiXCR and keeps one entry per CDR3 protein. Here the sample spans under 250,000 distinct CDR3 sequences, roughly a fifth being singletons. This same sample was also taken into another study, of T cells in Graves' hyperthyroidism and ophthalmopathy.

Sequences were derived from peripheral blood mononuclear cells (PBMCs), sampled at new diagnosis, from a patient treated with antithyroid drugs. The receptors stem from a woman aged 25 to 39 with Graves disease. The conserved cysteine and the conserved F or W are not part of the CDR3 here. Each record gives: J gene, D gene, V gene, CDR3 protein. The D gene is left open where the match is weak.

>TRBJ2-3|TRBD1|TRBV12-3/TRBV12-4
ASSSRTGEVTDTQY
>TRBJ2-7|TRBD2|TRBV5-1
ASTYSAGALGEQY
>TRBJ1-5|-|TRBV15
ATSRDGGGTQPQH
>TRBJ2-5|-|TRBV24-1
ATSDLPGTAYETQY
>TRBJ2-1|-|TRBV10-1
ASSERDEQF
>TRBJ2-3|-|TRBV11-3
ASSLDSTDTQY
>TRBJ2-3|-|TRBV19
ASSMMVVADLPDTQY
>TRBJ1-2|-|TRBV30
ALELTGLGGYT
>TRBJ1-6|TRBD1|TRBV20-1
SALLGQGRH
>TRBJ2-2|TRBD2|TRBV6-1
ASSVSGGAGELF
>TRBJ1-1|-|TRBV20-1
GVRVSHTEAF
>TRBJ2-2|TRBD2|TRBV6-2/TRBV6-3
ASSYRGGGHRGAV
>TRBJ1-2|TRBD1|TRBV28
ASSDAPGGAYNYGYT
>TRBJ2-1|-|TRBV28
ASSKSQKQF
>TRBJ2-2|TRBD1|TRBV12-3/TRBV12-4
ASSLTGGRNTGELF
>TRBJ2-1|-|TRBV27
ASSLGGPLNEQF
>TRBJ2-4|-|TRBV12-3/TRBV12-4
ASRREAKNIQY
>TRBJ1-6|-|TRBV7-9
ASSLDGSPLH
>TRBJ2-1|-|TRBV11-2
ASSLALDNDQC
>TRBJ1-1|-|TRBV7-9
ASSTQGRNTEAF
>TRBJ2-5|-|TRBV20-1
SAIDPRLQETQY
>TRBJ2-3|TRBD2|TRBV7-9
ASSPSSSGRARTSSDTQY
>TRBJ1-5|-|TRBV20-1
SARLGRGNQPQH
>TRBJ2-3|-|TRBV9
ASSVGGSVSTDTQY
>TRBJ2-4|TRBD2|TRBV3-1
ASSAAGTSGGYIQY
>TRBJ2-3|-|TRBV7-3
ASSLVLRGGTDTQY